The 20 T cell receptor beta chains reported below all come from one sample, sequenced in a study of shared clonotypes between healthy human individuals. Sequencing was performed with immunoSEQ multiplex PCR; in TCRdb, only in-frame clones are kept and a portion is missing. The data hold millions of clones, with 85% to 95% observed a single time. CD45RO-negative CD8 cells positively selected for CCR7 made up the naive population, which excluded terminally differentiated effector memory CD45RA+ cells. The source material was naive CD8+ T cells from PBMCs. The receptors were sampled from a man aged 18 to 35 in good health. Some clones in this sample may be carry-over from other donors' samples.

The chain recombines TRBV5-1 with TRBJ2-2; possibly TRBD1 for D (6 bases). Germline CDR1 is SGHRS and CDR2 is YFSETQ. The CDR3 has 16 residues. V lost 1 base, J lost 3 bases, and 13 bases lay in between. Here the CDR3 reads CASSLSPGHYTGELFF. CDR3 bases: TGCGCCAGCAGCTTGAGTCCGGGACACTACACCGGGGAGCTGTTTTTT. Together with reference TRBV5-1 and TRBJ2-2, the CDR3 gives the full variable domain: KAGVTQTPRYLIKTRGQQVTLSCSPISGHRSVSWYQQTPGQGLQFLFEYFSETQRNKGNFPGRFSGRQFSNSRSEMNVSTLELGDSALYLCASSLSPGHYTGELFFGEGSRLTVL.

CDR3 loop: CASSHSTGTGYNEQFF. In nucleotides, the CDR3 is TGCGCCAGCAGCCATTCAACCGGGACAGGGTACAATGAGCAGTTCTTC. The chain carries TRBV4-3 and TRBJ2-1; TRBD1 agrees at 9 bases. V lost 3 bases to trimming and J lost 4 bases; unmatched junction nucleotides: 7. CDR3 length: 16 residues. Per germline, CDR1 LGHNA and CDR2 YSLEER.

This rearrangement joins TRBV28 to TRBJ2-3, with D tentatively TRBD1 (6 bases). With 2 bases removed from V and 2 bases from J, the gap between germline ends came to 11 bases. This CDR3 has 15 amino acids. CDR1 is MDHEN and CDR2 is SYDVKM in the germline V gene. CDR3 region: CASSLGGSITDTQYF. CDR3 coding DNA: TGTGCCAGCAGTTTAGGGGGCTCAATCACAGATACGCAGTATTTT.

This clone appeared a single time. In nucleotides, the CDR3 is TGTGCCAGCAGCTCCAGACTAGTCGAGCAGTACTTC. This codes for CASSSRLVEQYF. The chain combines TRBV7-8 with TRBJ2-7; possible D gene TRBD2, 6 bases. V lost 4 bases to trimming and J lost 6 bases, with 10 bases between them. Per the germline V gene, CDR1 is SGHVS and CDR2 is FQNEAQ. The CDR3 contains 12 residues.

This clone appeared a single time. The same CDR3 can be traced to other DNA sequences in this sample. The chain is built from TRBV19 and TRBJ2-2; 7 bases fit TRBD2. The length of the CDR3 is 15 residues. The V segment lost 0 bases and the J segment 5 bases; nucleotides outside the gene matches: 3. Germline V gives CDR1 LNHDA, CDR2 SQIVND (reference sequence). The CDR3 nucleotides read TGTGCCAGTAGTATAGACAGGGAGGGGACCGGGGAGCTGTTTTTT. Translation gives CASSIDREGTGELFF.

The V call is TRBV7-2, the J call TRBJ1-4; 9 bases map to TRBD1. The CDR3 is 16 amino acids. Looked up from germline, CDR1 is SGHTA and CDR2 is FQGNSA. With V trimmed by 5 bases and J by 4 bases, 8 bases remained unmatched. DNA of the CDR3: TGTGCCAGCAGCCGGATAAGACAGGGGGGTAATGAAAAACTGTTTTTT. Protein: CASSRIRQGGNEKLFF.

This clone occurred once. Other DNA sequences from this sample encode an identical CDR3 as well. The chain uses TRBV11-2 and TRBJ2-7; D is unclear. Germline loops: CDR1 SGHAT, CDR2 FQNNGV. Trimming removed 1 base from V and 0 bases from J, with 4 bases in between. The CDR3 is made up of 13 amino acids. DNA of the CDR3: TGTGCCAGCAGCTTAGGTGGCTCCTACGAGCAGTACTTC. It codes for CASSLGGSYEQYF. Full variable domain (missing parts from reference TRBV11-2 and TRBJ2-7): EAGVAQSPRYKIIEKRQSVAFWCNPISGHATLYWYQQILGQGPKLLIQFQNNGVVDDSQLPKDRFSAERLKGVDSTLKIQPAKLEDSAVYLCASSLGGSYEQYFGPGTRLTVT.

The rearrangement links TRBV27 to TRBJ2-1; D perhaps matches TRBD1 (6 bases). Germline-derived CDR1 and CDR2 are MNHEY and SMNVEV (reference sequence). This CDR3 spans 15 amino acids. Trimming left V 3 bases short and J 3 bases short, with 12 bases between. The CDR3 DNA follows: TGTGCCAGCAGTTTGACAGGACGATTCTACAATGAGCAGTTCTTC. Translating it yields CASSLTGRFYNEQFF.

The chain carries TRBV6-5 and TRBJ2-1; D ambiguous. Trimming pared 3 bases from V and 13 bases from J, leaving 10 bases between. The CDR3 loop spans 11 amino acids. Germline V gene lookup returns CDR1 MNHEY and CDR2 SVGAGI. CDR3 DNA: TGTGCCAGCAGTTATAACCAGTTTCAGTTCTTC. Translation: CASSYNQFQFF.

The chain is built from TRBV25-1 and TRBJ2-5; tentatively, D is TRBD1 (6 bases). Trimming removed 7 bases at V and 3 bases at J, with 12 bases between. Per the germline V gene, CDR1 is MGHDK and CDR2 is SYGVNS. The CDR3 contains 13 residues. As DNA, the CDR3 is TGTGCCAGCACCGAGACAGGAAAAGAGACCCAGTACTTC. It yields the protein CASTETGKETQYF.

The table lists this clone with a few counts. V and J are TRBV7-9 and TRBJ2-1; perhaps TRBD1 as D (6 bases). V dropped 5 bases and J dropped 6 bases, with 17 bases sitting between them. The germline V gene encodes CDR1 SEHNR and CDR2 FQNEAQ (reference sequence). The CDR3 totals 15 residues. The CDR3 sequence: CASSPNREIINEQFF. DNA of the CDR3: TGTGCCAGCAGCCCCAACAGGGAAATCATCAATGAGCAGTTCTTC.

The rearrangement uses TRBV27 and TRBJ2-1, with TRBD2 matching over 7 bases. The CDR3 contains 15 residues. The germline V gene has CDR1 MNHEY and CDR2 SMNVEV (reference sequence). V was clipped by 3 bases and J by 0 bases; unmatched bases: 2. This chain's CDR3 is CASSLTSYSYNEQFF. As DNA, the CDR3 is TGTGCCAGCAGTTTGACTAGCTACTCCTACAATGAGCAGTTCTTC.

The chain couples TRBV4-3 to TRBJ2-3; D unclear. The CDR3 is 14 amino acids. Per the germline V gene, CDR1 is LGHNA and CDR2 is YSLEER. Trimming cost V 0 bases and J 5 bases, with 9 bases left between them. CDR3 nucleotides: TGCGCCAGCAGCCAAGATGGCCCAAGAGATACGCAGTATTTT. This translates into CASSQDGPRDTQYF.

Notes on this clone: The identical CDR3 is also encoded by other nucleotide sequences in the sample. The chain's CDR3 is CASSLGLAYNEQFF. The DNA for the CDR3 is TGCGCCAGCAGCTTGGGGCTAGCATACAATGAGCAGTTCTTC. J is TRBJ2-1 and V is TRBV5-1; TRBD2 is a possible D gene (5 bases). CDR1 SGHRS and CDR2 YFSETQ come from the germline V gene. The V and J ends lost 0 bases and 4 bases respectively, with 8 bases between them. There are 14 residues in the CDR3. Combining the CDR3 with reference TRBV5-1 and TRBJ2-1 gives the whole variable domain KAGVTQTPRYLIKTRGQQVTLSCSPISGHRSVSWYQQTPGQGLQFLFEYFSETQRNKGNFPGRFSGRQFSNSRSEMNVSTLELGDSALYLCASSLGLAYNEQFFGPGTRLTVL.

J is TRBJ2-5 and V is TRBV27; D unclear. CDR3 length: 15 amino acids. Per the germline V gene, CDR1 is MNHEY and CDR2 is SMNVEV (reference sequence). V lost 0 bases and J lost 1, with 9 bases in between. CDR3 coding DNA: TGTGCCAGCAGTTTATCGATGGGGTTCCAAGAGACCCAGTACTTC. Encoded protein: CASSLSMGFQETQYF.

The chain combines TRBV7-8 with TRBJ2-7; 7 nucleotides align to TRBD2. The CDR3 is 15 amino acids. V was clipped by 3 bases and J by 2 bases; unmatched bases: 7. Germline V gene sequence: CDR1 SGHVS, CDR2 FQNEAQ. The CDR3 region is CASSLGLAETYEQYF. CDR3 DNA: TGTGCCAGCAGCTTGGGGCTAGCGGAGACCTACGAGCAGTACTTC.

The rearrangement joins TRBV6-4 to TRBJ1-5, with D uncertain. This CDR3 spans 15 amino acids. V lost 4 bases to trimming and J lost 3 bases, with 13 bases between them. Germline-derived CDR1 and CDR2 are MRHNA and SNTAGT. CDR3 amino acids: CASSGQVSHNQPQHF. The DNA of the CDR3 is TGTGCCAGCAGTGGCCAGGTCAGTCACAATCAGCCCCAGCATTTT.

The CDR3: CASSELRGQLNQPQHF. The CDR3 DNA reads as TGTGCCAGCAGTGAATTGAGAGGGCAGCTGAATCAGCCCCAGCATTTT. V gene TRBV6-1 combines with J gene TRBJ1-5, with no clear D. V gave up 2 bases and J gave up 4 bases, with 15 bases separating them. The CDR3 totals 16 residues. Germline CDR1 is MNHNS and CDR2 is SASEGT.

This chain joins TRBV11-2 and TRBJ2-1; no firm D call. The CDR3 is 14 amino acids. The V gene lost 7 bases and the J gene lost 12 bases, with 22 bases spanning the gap. Germline lookup yields CDR1 SGHAT and CDR2 FQNNGV. CDR3 nucleotides: TGTGCCAGCACCACTCTCGGTGGCGGCTCAGGGCAGTTCTTC. As protein: CASTTLGGGSGQFF.

This clone came up once. The chain couples TRBV4-3 to TRBJ2-1; D is undetermined. Trimming took off 3 bases at V and 6 bases at J, with 12 bases between the two ends. The CDR3 has 14 amino acids. Germline CDR1 LGHNA, CDR2 YSLEER. CDR3 amino acids: CASSHQTRTNEQFF. CDR3 sequence (DNA): TGCGCCAGCAGCCACCAGACACGTACCAATGAGCAGTTCTTC.